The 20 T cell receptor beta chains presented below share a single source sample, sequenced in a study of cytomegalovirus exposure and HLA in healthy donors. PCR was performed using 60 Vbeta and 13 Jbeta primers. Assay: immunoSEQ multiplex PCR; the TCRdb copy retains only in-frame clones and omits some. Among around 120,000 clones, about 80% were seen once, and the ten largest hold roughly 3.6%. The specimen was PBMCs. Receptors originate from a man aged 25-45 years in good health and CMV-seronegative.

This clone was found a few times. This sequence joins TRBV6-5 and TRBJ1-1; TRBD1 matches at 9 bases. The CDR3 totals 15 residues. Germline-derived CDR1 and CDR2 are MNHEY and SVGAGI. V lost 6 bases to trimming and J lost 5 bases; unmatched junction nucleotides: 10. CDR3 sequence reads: CASRQTGGWWTEAFF. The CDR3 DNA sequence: TGTGCCAGCAGACAGACAGGGGGTTGGTGGACTGAAGCTTTCTTT.

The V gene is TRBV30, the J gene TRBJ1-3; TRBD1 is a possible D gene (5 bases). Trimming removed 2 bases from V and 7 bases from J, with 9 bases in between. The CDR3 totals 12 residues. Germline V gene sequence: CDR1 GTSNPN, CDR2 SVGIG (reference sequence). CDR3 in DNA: TGTGCCTGGAGTCTAGGGGCGAACACCATATATTTT. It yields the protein CAWSLGANTIYF.

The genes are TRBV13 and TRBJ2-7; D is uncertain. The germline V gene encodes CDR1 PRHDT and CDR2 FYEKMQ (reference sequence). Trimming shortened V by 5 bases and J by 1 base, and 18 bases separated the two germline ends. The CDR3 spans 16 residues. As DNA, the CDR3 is TGTGCCAGCAGCCACATAAGACACCCGAAGTCCTACGAGCAGTACTTC. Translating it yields CASSHIRHPKSYEQYF.

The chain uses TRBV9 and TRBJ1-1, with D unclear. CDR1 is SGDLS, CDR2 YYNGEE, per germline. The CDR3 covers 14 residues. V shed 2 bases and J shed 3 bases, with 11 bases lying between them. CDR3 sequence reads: CASSVRVEDTEAFF. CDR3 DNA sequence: TGTGCCAGCAGCGTTCGGGTGGAAGACACTGAAGCTTTCTTT.

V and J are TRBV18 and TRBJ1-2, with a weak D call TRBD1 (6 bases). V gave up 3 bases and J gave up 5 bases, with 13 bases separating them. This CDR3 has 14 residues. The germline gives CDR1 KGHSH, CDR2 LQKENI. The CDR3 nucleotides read TGTGCCAGCTCACCTGACAGGATTTGGTATGGCTACACCTTC. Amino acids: CASSPDRIWYGYTF.

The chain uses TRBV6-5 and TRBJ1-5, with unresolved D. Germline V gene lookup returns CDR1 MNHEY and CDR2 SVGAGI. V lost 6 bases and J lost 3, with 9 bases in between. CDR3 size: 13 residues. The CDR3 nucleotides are TGTGCCAGCAGCCCGACACTCAATCAGCCCCAGCATTTT. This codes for CASSPTLNQPQHF.

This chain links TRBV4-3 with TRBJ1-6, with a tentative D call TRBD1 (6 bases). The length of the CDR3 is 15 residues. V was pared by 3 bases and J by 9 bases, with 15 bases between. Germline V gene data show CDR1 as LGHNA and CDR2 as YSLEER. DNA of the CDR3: TGCGCCAGCAGCCAGACGACAGGCGCCCTTTCACCCCTCCACTTT. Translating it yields CASSQTTGALSPLHF.

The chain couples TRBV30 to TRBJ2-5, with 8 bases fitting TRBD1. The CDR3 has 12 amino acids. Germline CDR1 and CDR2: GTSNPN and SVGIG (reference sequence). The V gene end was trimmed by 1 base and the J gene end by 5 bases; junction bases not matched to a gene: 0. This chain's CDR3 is CAWSGQGETQYF. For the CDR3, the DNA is TGTGCCTGGAGTGGACAGGGGGAGACCCAGTACTTC.

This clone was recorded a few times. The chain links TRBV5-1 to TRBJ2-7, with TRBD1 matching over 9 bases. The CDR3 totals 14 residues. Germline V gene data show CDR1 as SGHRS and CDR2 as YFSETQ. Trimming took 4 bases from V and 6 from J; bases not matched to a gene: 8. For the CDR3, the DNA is TGCGCCAGCAGCCCAGGAACAGGGGGCGCCGAGCAGTACTTC. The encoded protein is CASSPGTGGAEQYF.

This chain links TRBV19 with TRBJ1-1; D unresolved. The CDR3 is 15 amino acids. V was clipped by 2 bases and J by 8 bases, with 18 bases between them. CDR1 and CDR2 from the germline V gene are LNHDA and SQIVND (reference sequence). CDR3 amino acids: CASSINGVLLTEAFF. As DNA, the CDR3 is TGTGCCAGTAGTATAAACGGTGTTTTGCTAACCGAAGCTTTCTTT.

CDR3 residues: CASSPRDRPNTEAFF. Written as DNA, the CDR3 is TGTGCCAGCTCACCCCGGGACAGGCCAAACACTGAAGCTTTCTTT. The chain joins TRBV18 to TRBJ1-1; 8 bases are shared with TRBD1. Germline V gene lookup returns CDR1 KGHSH and CDR2 LQKENI. V shed 3 bases and J 2 bases; nucleotides not matched to a gene: 5. CDR3 length: 15 residues.

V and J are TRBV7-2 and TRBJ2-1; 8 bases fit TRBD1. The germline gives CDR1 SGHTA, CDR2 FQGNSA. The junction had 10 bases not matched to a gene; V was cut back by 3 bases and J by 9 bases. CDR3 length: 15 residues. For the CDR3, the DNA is TGTGCCAGCAGCTTGTATAGGCAGGGGGCGGGTGAGCAGTTCTTC. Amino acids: CASSLYRQGAGEQFF.

CDR3 residues: CASSSGLAGGKGQETQYF. The DNA of the CDR3 is TGTGCCAGCAGCTCCGGACTAGCGGGAGGGAAGGGCCAAGAGACCCAGTACTTC. The chain is built from TRBV7-8 and TRBJ2-5; the match to TRBD2 covers 15 bases. This CDR3 contains 18 residues. Germline trimming cut 4 bases from V and 1 base from J; bases unmatched to any gene: 7. The germline CDR1 and CDR2 sequences are SGHVS and FQNEAQ.

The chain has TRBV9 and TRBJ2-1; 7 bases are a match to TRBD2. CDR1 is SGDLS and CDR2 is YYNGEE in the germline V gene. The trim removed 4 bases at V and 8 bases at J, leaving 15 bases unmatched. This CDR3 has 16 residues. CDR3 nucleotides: TGTGCCAGCAGCCCTTCGCGAGGACTAGTTCTCCATGAGCAGTTCTTC. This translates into CASSPSRGLVLHEQFF.

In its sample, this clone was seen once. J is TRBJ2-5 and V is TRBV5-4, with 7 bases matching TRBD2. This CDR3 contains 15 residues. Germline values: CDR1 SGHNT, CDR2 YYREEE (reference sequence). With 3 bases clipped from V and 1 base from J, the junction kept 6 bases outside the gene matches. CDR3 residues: CASSSLWGGQETQYF. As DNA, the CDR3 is TGTGCCAGCAGCTCCTTGTGGGGGGGCCAAGAGACCCAGTACTTC. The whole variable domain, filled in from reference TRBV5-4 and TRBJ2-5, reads ETGVTQSPTHLIKTRGQQVTLRCSSQSGHNTVSWYQQALGQGPQFIFQYYREEENGRGNFPPRFSGLQFPNYSSELNVNALELDDSALYLCASSSLWGGQETQYFGPGTRLLVL.

CDR3 DNA: TGTGCCAGCAGCTTAAACCCGGGAACCGGGGAGCTGTTTTTT. Encoded protein: CASSLNPGTGELFF. V and J are TRBV7-3 and TRBJ2-2; possible D gene TRBD2, 5 bases. Trimming removed 1 base at V and 5 bases at J, with 8 bases between. The V gene's germline CDR1 is SGHTA and CDR2 FQGTGA. This CDR3 has 14 residues. The whole variable domain, remainder taken from reference TRBV7-3 and TRBJ2-2, is GAGVSQTPSNKVTEKGKYVELRCDPISGHTALYWYRQSLGQGPEFLIYFQGTGAADDSGLPNDRFFAVRPEGSVSTLKIQRTERGDSAVYLCASSLNPGTGELFFGEGSRLTVL.

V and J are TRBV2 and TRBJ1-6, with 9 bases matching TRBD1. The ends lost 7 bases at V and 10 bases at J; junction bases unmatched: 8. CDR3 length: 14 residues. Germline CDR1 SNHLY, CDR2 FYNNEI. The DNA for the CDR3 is TGTGCCAGCACCACGGACAGGGGAGGATCACCCCTCCACTTT. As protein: CASTTDRGGSPLHF.

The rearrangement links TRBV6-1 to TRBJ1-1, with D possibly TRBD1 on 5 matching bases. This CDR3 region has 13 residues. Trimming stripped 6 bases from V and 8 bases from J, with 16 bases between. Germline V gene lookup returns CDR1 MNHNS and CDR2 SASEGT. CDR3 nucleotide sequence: TGTGCCAGCAGAAATTTTCAAACAGGAGAAGCTTTCTTT. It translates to CASRNFQTGEAFF.

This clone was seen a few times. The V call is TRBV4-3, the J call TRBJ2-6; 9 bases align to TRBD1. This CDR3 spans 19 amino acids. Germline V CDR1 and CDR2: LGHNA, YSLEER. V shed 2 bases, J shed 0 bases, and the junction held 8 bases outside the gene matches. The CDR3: CASSQSPGTGYSGANVLTF. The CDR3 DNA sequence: TGCGCCAGCAGCCAATCCCCCGGGACAGGGTACTCTGGGGCCAACGTCCTGACTTTC.

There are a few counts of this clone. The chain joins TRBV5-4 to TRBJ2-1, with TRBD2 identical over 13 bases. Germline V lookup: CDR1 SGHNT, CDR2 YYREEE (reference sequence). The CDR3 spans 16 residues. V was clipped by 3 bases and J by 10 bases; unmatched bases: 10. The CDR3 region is CASSSLLAGGPWEQFF. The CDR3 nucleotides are TGTGCCAGCAGCTCTCTACTAGCGGGAGGGCCTTGGGAGCAGTTCTTC. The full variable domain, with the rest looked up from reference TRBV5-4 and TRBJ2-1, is ETGVTQSPTHLIKTRGQQVTLRCSSQSGHNTVSWYQQALGQGPQFIFQYYREEENGRGNFPPRFSGLQFPNYSSELNVNALELDDSALYLCASSSLLAGGPWEQFFGPGTRLTVL.